The entry below describes one T cell receptor (beta chain). This clonotype was picked up many times. Its specific antigen is unknown. No much larger clone exists at a distance of one base, and base qualities are not known. The entry originates in a study of CD8 T cells in ankylosing spondylitis (dated by TCRdb to about 2017). With regard to the full study: The study profiled T cell receptor beta repertoires in healthy donors and ankylosing spondylitis patients to find disease-linked TCR variants. The full study cohort was made up of about 24 ankylosing spondylitis patients and 108 healthy donors. Samples of peripheral blood were taken, and for ankylosing spondylitis patients, synovial fluid was collected as well. Beyond this particular receptor, the publication reports: Blood from ankylosing spondylitis patients appeared to be characterized by a TCR beta motif made up of about 8 highly homologous amino acid variants. Some motif variants had previously been reported in the synovial fluid and blood of reactive arthritis patients, which suggests shared mechanisms of disease initiation. In peripheral blood, the disease-linked clones were found at relatively low frequencies and had a CD8+ phenotype. Significant enrichment of the disease-linked clones was reported in matched synovial fluid samples from ankylosing spondylitis patients.

The trim is 8 bases for V and 4 bases for J, with a gap of 14 bases between the germline ends. The germline V gene encodes CDR1 SEHNR and CDR2 FQNEAQ (reference sequence). The CDR3 spans 13 residues, from the cysteine through the phenylalanine. Only the CDR3 part of the read is kept: 39 bases, read in frame from the first base. Reads for this sample came from an Illumina HiSeq 2500. Quantitative 5'-RACE with molecular barcodes was the method used to prepare the TCR beta libraries. The study's own analysis went as follows. To identify disease-linked TCR variants, a new computational method was used, one built on a probabilistic model of VDJ rearrangement. The public reads were quality trimmed at Q25 with fastp and then assembled into clones with MiXCR by TCRdb, keeping productive beta chains. Every distinct CDR3 protein forms one entry, paired with its most common genes and DNA. The V and J calls reflect TCRdb's pipeline rather than the authors' work. The sample records fewer than 550,000 distinct CDR3 sequences, about 5% of which are singletons. The ten largest clones capture around 3.5% of the sample.

This sequence was found in a male donor with ankylosing spondylitis. The chain was built from TRBV7-9 and TRBJ1-1; the D gene is perhaps TRBD1, from 5 matching bases. The sequenced sample was blood, either unsorted or a sorted T cell fraction (not recorded which). The CDR3 protein is CASDYVGGTEAFF. The nucleotide sequence reads as follows: TGTGCCAGCGACTATGTTGGGGGCACTGAAGCTTTCTTT.